The present entry profiles one TCR beta chain with its context. This specimen comes from a study of technical replicates of blood from a few donors. Germline CDR1 MNHNS, CDR2 SASEGT. The J segment lost 4 bases and the V segment lost 5 bases, leaving 4 bases of the junction unmatched. This CDR3 is built from 14 residues. Produced via immunoSEQ multiplex PCR; TCRdb's table is partial and in-frame only. The table lists roughly 70,000 clones, roughly 93% of them singletons, with 0.2% to 0.3% in the top ten. The source material was T cells isolated from PBMCs. This TCR was sampled from a human donor in good health. This sequence joins TRBV6-1 and TRBJ1-4, with 7 bases identical to TRBD1. In DNA form, the CDR3 reads TGTGCCAGCAGTTCACAGGGGATTAATGAAAAACTGTTTTTT. This encodes CASSSQGINEKLFF.